The T cell receptor beta chain under discussion was sequenced for a study of blood T cell repertoires in COVID-19. Enrolled through a virtual design, the participants were between 18 and 89 years of age and came from some 26 US areas. Per the germline V gene, CDR1 is SGHRS and CDR2 is YFSETQ. The length of the CDR3 is 15 residues. Trimming pared 4 bases from V and 7 bases from J, leaving 17 bases between. Clones were read by immunoSEQ multiplex PCR, and TCRdb kept only the in-frame ones, dropping some. Here the sample spans about 270,000 clones, 80% to 90% being singletons. The chain carries TRBV5-1 and TRBJ2-2, with TRBD2 as a possible D gene (6 bases). The sequence was collected from a woman between 18 and 29 years old who had recovered from COVID-19. The sequenced material came from PBMCs or T cells enriched from blood (not recorded which). The CDR3 reads CASSLAMRGSGELFF. In DNA, the CDR3 is TGCGCCAGCAGCCTCGCCATGCGGGGAAGCGGGGAGCTGTTTTTT. Variable domain in full (rest from reference TRBV5-1 and TRBJ2-2): KAGVTQTPRYLIKTRGQQVTLSCSPISGHRSVSWYQQTPGQGLQFLFEYFSETQRNKGNFPGRFSGRQFSNSRSEMNVSTLELGDSALYLCASSLAMRGSGELFFGEGSRLTVL.